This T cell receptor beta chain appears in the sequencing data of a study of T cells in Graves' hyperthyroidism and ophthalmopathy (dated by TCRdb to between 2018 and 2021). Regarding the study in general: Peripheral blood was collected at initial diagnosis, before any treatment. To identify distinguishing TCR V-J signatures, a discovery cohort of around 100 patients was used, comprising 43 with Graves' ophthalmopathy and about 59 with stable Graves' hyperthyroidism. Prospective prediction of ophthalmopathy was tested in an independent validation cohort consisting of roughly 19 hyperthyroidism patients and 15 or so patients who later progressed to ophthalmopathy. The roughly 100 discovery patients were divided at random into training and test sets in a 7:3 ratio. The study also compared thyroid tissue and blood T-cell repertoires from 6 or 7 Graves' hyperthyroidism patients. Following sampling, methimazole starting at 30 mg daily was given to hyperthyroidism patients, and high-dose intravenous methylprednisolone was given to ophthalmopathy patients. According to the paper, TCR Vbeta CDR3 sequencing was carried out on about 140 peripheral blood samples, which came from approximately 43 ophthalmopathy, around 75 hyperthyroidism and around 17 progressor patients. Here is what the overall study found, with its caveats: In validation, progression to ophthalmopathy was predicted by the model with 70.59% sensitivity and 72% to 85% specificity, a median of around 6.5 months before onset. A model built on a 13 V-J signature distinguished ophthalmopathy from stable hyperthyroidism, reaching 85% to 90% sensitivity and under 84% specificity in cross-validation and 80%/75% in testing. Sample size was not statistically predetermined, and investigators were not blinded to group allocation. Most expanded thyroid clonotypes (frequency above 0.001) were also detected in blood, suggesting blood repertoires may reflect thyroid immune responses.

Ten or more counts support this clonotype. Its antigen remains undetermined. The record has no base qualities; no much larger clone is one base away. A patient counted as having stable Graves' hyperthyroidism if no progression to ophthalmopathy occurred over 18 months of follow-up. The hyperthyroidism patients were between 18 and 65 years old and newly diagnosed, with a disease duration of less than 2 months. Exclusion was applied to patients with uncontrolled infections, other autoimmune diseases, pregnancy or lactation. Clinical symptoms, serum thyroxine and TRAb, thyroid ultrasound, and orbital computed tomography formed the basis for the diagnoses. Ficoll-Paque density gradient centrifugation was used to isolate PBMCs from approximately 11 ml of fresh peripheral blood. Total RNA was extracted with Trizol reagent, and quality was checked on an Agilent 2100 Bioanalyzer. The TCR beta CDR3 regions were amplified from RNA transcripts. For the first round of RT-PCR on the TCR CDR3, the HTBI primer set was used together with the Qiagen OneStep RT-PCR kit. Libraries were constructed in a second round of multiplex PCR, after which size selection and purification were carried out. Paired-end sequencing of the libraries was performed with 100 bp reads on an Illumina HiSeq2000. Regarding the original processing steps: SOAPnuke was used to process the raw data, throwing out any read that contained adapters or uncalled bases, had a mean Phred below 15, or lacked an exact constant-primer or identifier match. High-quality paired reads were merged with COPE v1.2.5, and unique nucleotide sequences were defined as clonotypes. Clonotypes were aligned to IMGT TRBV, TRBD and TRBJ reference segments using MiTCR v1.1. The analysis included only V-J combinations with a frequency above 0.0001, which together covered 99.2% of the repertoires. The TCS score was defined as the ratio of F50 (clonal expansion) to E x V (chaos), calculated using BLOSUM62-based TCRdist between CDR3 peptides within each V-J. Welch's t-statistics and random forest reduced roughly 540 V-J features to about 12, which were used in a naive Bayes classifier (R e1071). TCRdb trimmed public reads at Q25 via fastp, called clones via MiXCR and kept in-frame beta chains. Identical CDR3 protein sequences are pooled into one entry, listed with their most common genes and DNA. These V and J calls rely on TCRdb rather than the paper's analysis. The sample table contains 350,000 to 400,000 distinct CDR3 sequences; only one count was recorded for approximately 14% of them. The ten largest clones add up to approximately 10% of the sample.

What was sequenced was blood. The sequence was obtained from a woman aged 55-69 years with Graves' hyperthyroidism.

The CDR3 protein: CASSPWVGGNEQFF. Read as DNA, the sequence is TGTGCCAGCAGCCCATGGGTGGGGGGCAATGAGCAGTTCTTC. The chain is assembled from TRBV3-1 and TRBJ2-1; 6 matching bases give a weak D call of TRBD2. Trimming removed 4 bases from V and 6 bases from J, leaving 13 bases between the germline ends. The CDR3 contains 14 residues, cysteine and phenylalanine counted. Of all the DNA, just the CDR3 is kept, 42 bases in frame from base 1. The germline V gene (reference sequence) specifies LGHDT as CDR1 and YNNKEL as CDR2.